These 19 T cell receptor beta chains came from one sample sequenced in a study of control samples from healthy donors and cancer patients. Sequencing used immunoSEQ multiplex PCR; TCRdb keeps in-frame clones, though not all of them. The sample includes 110,000 to 150,000 clones, around nine tenths of them seen just once. The sequenced sample was blood. The source of these receptors is a woman in her twenties or thirties in good health.

The chain has TRBV2 and TRBJ1-3; no clear D. CDR3 length equals 14 residues. V lost 3 bases to trimming and J lost 0 bases, with 6 bases between them. CDR1 and CDR2 from the germline V gene are SNHLY and FYNNEI. The CDR3 spells CASSDWISGNTIYF. The CDR3 nucleotides read TGTGCCAGCAGTGATTGGATCTCTGGAAACACCATATATTTT.

The chain links TRBV11-2 to TRBJ2-7; TRBD2 aligns across 7 bases. Germline CDR1 SGHAT, CDR2 FQNNGV. V was pared by 5 bases and J by 5 bases, with 21 bases of the junction left unmatched. This CDR3 has 18 residues. In DNA form, the CDR3 reads TGTGCCAGCAGCGTTCTCCGAGCGCTGAGCGGGAATAGTGACGAGCAGTACTTC. It encodes CASSVLRALSGNSDEQYF. Full variable domain (outside the CDR3, taken from reference TRBV11-2 and TRBJ2-7): EAGVAQSPRYKIIEKRQSVAFWCNPISGHATLYWYQQILGQGPKLLIQFQNNGVVDDSQLPKDRFSAERLKGVDSTLKIQPAKLEDSAVYLCASSVLRALSGNSDEQYFGPGTRLTVT.

The rearrangement uses TRBV12-3 or TRBV12-4 and TRBJ2-1, with D perhaps TRBD1 or TRBD2 (5 bases each). The CDR3 is 12 amino acids. The ends were cut back, 6 bases at V and 8 bases at J, with 11 bases in the middle. CDR3 DNA sequence: TGTGCCAGCAGCCGACAGAGGGATGAGCAGTTCTTC. Its protein is CASSRQRDEQFF.

This clone was seen just once. The CDR3 protein is CASSLAGLNEKLFF. The DNA of the CDR3 is TGTGCCAGCAGTTTGGCAGGGCTTAATGAAAAACTGTTTTTT. The chain joins TRBV27 to TRBJ1-4; a possible D gene is TRBD1 (5 bases). Germline lookup yields CDR1 MNHEY and CDR2 SMNVEV (reference sequence). The CDR3 runs 14 residues. Trimming removed 3 bases at V and 4 bases at J, with 9 bases between.

The gene calls are TRBV6-1 and TRBJ2-1, with 12 bases matching TRBD2. Unmatched junction bases numbered 5, after V lost 3 bases and J lost 8 bases. Germline V gene data show CDR1 as MNHNS and CDR2 as SASEGT. The CDR3 runs to 15 residues. The CDR3 sequence is CASSESLAGGHEQFF. CDR3 nucleotide sequence: TGTGCCAGCAGTGAGAGTCTAGCGGGAGGGCATGAGCAGTTCTTC.

The CDR3 coding sequence is TGTGCCAGCAGTTACGCGGCAGGACAGGTGAAGGAGTTCTTC. Translation gives CASSYAAGQVKEFF. The J gene is TRBJ2-1, the V gene TRBV6-2 or TRBV6-3, with 7 bases fitting TRBD1. The CDR3 is made up of 14 amino acids. Trimming at V came to 2 bases and at J to 14 bases, leaving 12 bases not matched to a gene. Germline CDR1 MNHEY, CDR2 SVGEGT.

The J gene is TRBJ2-1, the V gene TRBV10-3, with 7 bases lining up with TRBD2. The J segment lost 14 bases and the V segment lost 4 bases, leaving 11 bases of the junction unmatched. In germline, CDR1 is ENHRY, CDR2 SYGVKD. The CDR3 totals 13 residues. The CDR3 coding sequence is TGTGCCATCAGTGGAACACCGGGACGGGGGGAGTTCTTC. Translating gives CAISGTPGRGEFF.

This chain links TRBV12-3 or TRBV12-4 with TRBJ2-1; D remains unclear. The CDR3 covers 13 residues. Trimming took 3 bases from V and 10 from J, leaving 13 bases between them. CDR3 in amino acids: CASSFSGRGEQFF. CDR3 bases: TGTGCCAGCAGTTTCTCCGGGCGTGGGGAGCAGTTCTTC.

J is TRBJ2-1 and V is TRBV6-5, with 7 nucleotides matching TRBD2. V lost 10 bases and J lost 1; bases outside the gene matches: 7. Germline CDR1 and CDR2: MNHEY and SVGAGI. The length of the CDR3 is 14 residues. In DNA form, the CDR3 reads TGTGCCACCGTAGCGGGCCCTTCCTACAATGAGCAGTTCTTC. Translating gives CATVAGPSYNEQFF.

The chain employs TRBV23-1 and TRBJ1-2; D ambiguous. TRBV23-1 belongs to the ORF category, with a function that is uncertain. V lost 11 bases, J lost 0 bases, and 19 bases lay in between. The CDR3 consists of 15 residues. CDR3 amino acids: CAAPGPFGANYGYTF. CDR3 DNA sequence: TGCGCCGCCCCGGGTCCTTTCGGAGCTAACTATGGCTACACCTTC.

The rearrangement joins TRBV27 to TRBJ2-3; D may be TRBD1 or TRBD2 (6 bases each). CDR3 length: 16 amino acids. Germline CDR1 reads MNHEY; CDR2 reads SMNVEV (reference sequence). Trimming cost V 3 bases and J 4 bases, with 17 bases left between them. The CDR3 loop is CASSFLGERGADTQYF. The CDR3 DNA is TGTGCCAGCAGTTTTTTAGGCGAGAGGGGGGCAGATACGCAGTATTTT.

This clone has just one count. The chain uses TRBV19 and TRBJ1-5, with 9 bases fitting TRBD1. This CDR3 contains 12 residues. Germline-derived CDR1 and CDR2 are LNHDA and SQIVND (reference sequence). The V and J ends lost 2 bases and 15 bases, in that order; junction bases with no gene match: 5. The CDR3 sequence is CASSIPGTGTHF. CDR3 in DNA: TGTGCCAGTAGTATACCCGGGACAGGGACGCATTTT.

The J gene is TRBJ1-4, the V gene TRBV21-1. TRBV21-1 is termed a pseudogene. There are 13 residues in the CDR3. CDR3 sequence reads: CASSPPVGEKLFF. As DNA, the CDR3 is TGTGCCAGCAGCCCTCCGGTGGGAGAAAAACTGTTTTTT.

V usage is TRBV10-3 and J usage is TRBJ2-1; 13 bases line up with TRBD2. V was pared by 6 bases and J by 10 bases, with 6 bases of the junction left unmatched. CDR1 is ENHRY, CDR2 SYGVKD, per germline. The length of the CDR3 is 14 residues. CDR3 sequence: CAISGTSGVVEQFF. Here the CDR3 DNA reads TGTGCCATCAGCGGGACTAGCGGGGTCGTAGAGCAGTTCTTC.

The chain is built from TRBV5-6 and TRBJ2-7; 7 positions match TRBD2. There are 15 residues in the CDR3. Trimming cost V 0 bases and J 7 bases; bases outside gene matches: 10. The germline CDR1 and CDR2 sequences are SGHDT and YYEEEE. This chain's CDR3 is CASSLGLAAPREQYF. The CDR3 DNA sequence: TGTGCCAGCAGCTTGGGACTAGCCGCCCCTCGGGAGCAGTACTTC. The variable domain in full, with the rest retrieved from reference TRBV5-6 and TRBJ2-7, is DAGVTQSPTHLIKTRGQQVTLRCSPKSGHDTVSWYQQALGQGPQFIFQYYEEEERQRGNFPDRFSGHQFPNYSSELNVNALLLGDSALYLCASSLGLAAPREQYFGPGTRLTVT.

The chain carries TRBV2 and TRBJ2-1; 12 nucleotides align to TRBD1. Germline V gene data show CDR1 as SNHLY and CDR2 as FYNNEI. The CDR3 extends over 18 amino acids. After removal of 7 bases from V and 9 bases from J, the junction contained 19 bases not matched to a gene. CDR3 loop: CASKPSRKPGQGAIEQFF. The CDR3 coding sequence is TGTGCCAGCAAGCCAAGCCGCAAGCCGGGACAGGGGGCTATTGAGCAGTTCTTC.

This clone came up a few times. This chain connects TRBV2 to TRBJ2-7; 11 nucleotides line up with TRBD2. CDR1 is SNHLY, CDR2 FYNNEI, per germline. Unmatched junction bases numbered 6, after V lost 6 bases and J lost 5 bases. The CDR3 is made up of 14 amino acids. The CDR3 nucleotides are TGTGCCAGCAGCGGGGGACTAGCGGTTGACGAGCAGTACTTC. Its translation: CASSGGLAVDEQYF.

The chain has TRBV24-1 and TRBJ1-2, with 7 positions matching TRBD1. The CDR3 extends over 14 amino acids. Unmatched junction bases numbered 3, after V lost 5 bases and J lost 1 base. The germline V gene has CDR1 KGHDR and CDR2 SFDVKD. This CDR3 reads CATSGTGDNYGYTF. The CDR3 DNA follows: TGTGCCACCAGTGGGACAGGTGATAACTATGGCTACACCTTC.

This chain uses TRBV25-1 with TRBJ1-1; D remains ambiguous. The length of the CDR3 is 18 residues. Germline V lookup: CDR1 MGHDK, CDR2 SYGVNS. V dropped 3 bases and J dropped 1 base, with 21 bases sitting between them. The CDR3 region has the DNA TGTGCCAGCAGTGACCGTCTTTCGACGTCTCCCCCGAACACTGAAGCTTTCTTT. This sequence encodes CASSDRLSTSPPNTEAFF.